Described below is a single TCR beta chain sequence and its context. Its specificity is unknown. TCRdb ran MiXCR on the PCR reads. The data contain about 45,000 clones, about 3.3% of them singletons. The CDR3 runs 12 residues. The V end lost 0 bases, the J end lost 8 bases, and 5 bases lay between the germline ends. Treatment of any kind had been given to no patient before thyroid surgery. The source of the sample is a study of metastatic and nonmetastatic thyroid tumors. Study-wide results and limits: It was reportedly found that TCR beta diversity was significantly higher in malignant thyroid tumors than in benign nodules, a difference seen in both blood and tumor samples.

Material: blood. The sequence was collected from a female donor with papillary thyroid cancer or a benign thyroid nodule (not recorded which). Some clones in this sample may be carry-over from other donors' samples. The chain couples TRBV12-3 or TRBV12-4 to TRBJ2-1; D is unclear. The CDR3: CASSLAGDEQFF. CDR3 in DNA: TGTGCCAGCAGTTTAGCTGGTGATGAGCAGTTCTTC.